These 32 T cell receptor beta chains came from one sample sequenced in a study of T cell clonality in common variable immunodeficiency. Broader study findings: Fewer deletions and N-nucleotide insertions were reportedly seen in common variable immunodeficiency TCR beta sequences.

For these receptors, no antigen is known. The protocol was immunoSEQ multiplex PCR, while the TCRdb copy is restricted to in-frame clones and leaves out a portion. Found here are about 33,000 clones, no singletons; the ten largest cover 6.1%. Sequencing was performed on peripheral blood mononuclear cells. The receptors originated from a human donor with common variable immunodeficiency.

This clone was seen ten or more times. The read halts 3 residues ahead of the CDR3 end, with the missing end drawn from the germline J gene. The V call is TRBV20-1, the J call TRBJ1-2; TRBD1 might be the D (5 bases). The CDR3 contains 17 residues. V was pared by 0 bases and J by 4 bases, with 21 bases between. CDR1 and CDR2 (germline): DFQATT, SNEGSKA (reference sequence). The sequenced CDR3 bases are TGCAGTGCTAGAGATATTCCAACGGCGGGGCGGTTCTATGGC. Protein product: CSARDIPTAGRFYG. The CDR3, in full, reads CSARDIPTAGRFYGYTF.

The sample holds many counts of this clone. The read comes to an end 3 residues before the CDR3 does, leaving the germline J gene to fill in the end. The chain recombines TRBV7-3 with TRBJ1-1, with a weak D call TRBD1 (6 bases). The germline V gene has CDR1 SGHTA and CDR2 FQGTGA. This CDR3 has 14 amino acids. The CDR3 protein is CASSLTRQDGRAFF. CDR3 DNA, as far as it was read: TGTGCCAGCAGCTTAACACGACAGGATGGACGG.

As to this clone: The missing CDR3 end, 3 residues past where the read stops, is filled in from the germline J gene. The rearrangement joins TRBV19 to TRBJ2-1, with 12 bases matching TRBD2. Germline V gives CDR1 LNHDA, CDR2 SQIVND (reference sequence). The CDR3 has 21 residues. Trimming took 1 base from V and 2 from J; bases not matched to a gene: 15. This CDR3 reads CASSIATRLASGGATYNEQFF. The CDR3 DNA, read in part, is TGTGCCAGTAGTATAGCAACTAGACTTGCTAGCGGGGGGGCCACCTACAATGAG.

Remarks on this clone: Read sequence stops 3 residues before the CDR3 end, and the germline J gene provides the missing end. The J gene is TRBJ2-7, the V gene TRBV6-4; D possibly uses TRBD1 or TRBD2 (6 bases each). Trimming left V 4 bases short and J 4 bases short, with 17 bases between. The CDR3 has 15 amino acids. Germline CDR1 MRHNA, CDR2 SNTAGT. Here the CDR3 reads CASSVDGTGRYEQYF. The part of the CDR3 DNA that was read is TGTGCCAGCAGTGTGGATGGAACAGGGAGGTACGAG.

This clone was detected a few times. Read coverage stops 3 residues before the CDR3 terminus; the germline J gene supplies the remainder. This chain links TRBV19 with TRBJ1-2; TRBD1 might be the D (6 bases). Trimming removed 5 bases from V and 2 bases from J, with 15 bases in between. CDR1 and CDR2 from the germline V gene are LNHDA and SQIVND (reference sequence). The CDR3 extends over 15 amino acids. The CDR3 is CASSGGQGSNYGYTF. The CDR3 bases that were read are TGTGCCAGTAGTGGGGGACAAGGCTCAAACTATGGC.

This clone occurred a few times. Read data end 3 residues before the CDR3 end; the end is taken from the germline J gene. The chain links TRBV19 to TRBJ2-1, with D tentatively TRBD2 (7 bases). Trimming pared 4 bases from V and 6 bases from J, leaving 19 bases between. In germline, CDR1 is LNHDA, CDR2 SQIVND (reference sequence). CDR3 length: 16 amino acids. This chain's CDR3 is CASSTPRAGASNEQFF. The DNA read from the CDR3 is TGTGCCAGTAGTACCCCTAGGGCGGGGGCCTCCAATGAG. The full variable domain, with the rest looked up from reference TRBV19 and TRBJ2-1, is DGGITQSPKYLFRKEGQNVTLSCEQNLNHDAMYWYRQDPGQGLRLIYYSQIVNDFQKGDIAEGYSVSREKKESFPLTVTSAQKNPTAFYLCASSTPRAGASNEQFFGPGTRLTVL.

Sample share makes this clone medium-sized (0.01 to 0.1%). The read ends 3 residues shy of where the CDR3 ends; the end is completed using the germline J gene. This chain links TRBV20-1 with TRBJ2-7; 10 bases are shared with TRBD1. Germline-derived CDR1 and CDR2 are DFQATT and SNEGSKA (reference sequence). This CDR3 region has 14 residues. V gave up 5 bases and J gave up 6 bases; unmatched junction bases: 10. This CDR3 is CSAGTGTGAPEQYF. The covered CDR3 bases are TGCAGTGCTGGGACCGGGACAGGGGCCCCCGAG.

A word on this clone: The sequence runs out 3 residues before the end of the CDR3; the remainder is reconstructed from the germline J gene. The genes are TRBV7-3 and TRBJ1-2; 9 positions agree with TRBD1. The CDR3 contains 15 residues. Trimming removed 5 bases from V and 3 bases from J; junction bases left unmatched: 7. Germline V gene lookup returns CDR1 SGHTA and CDR2 FQGTGA. The part of the CDR3 DNA that was read is TGTGCCAGCAGCCCACGGACAGGGGCTGACTATGGC. It translates to CASSPRTGADYG. The whole CDR3 sequence reads CASSPRTGADYGYTF.

By proportion, this clone is medium-sized. The sequence runs out 3 residues before the end of the CDR3; the remainder is reconstructed from the germline J gene. The chain couples TRBV2 to TRBJ1-5, with 7 bases identical to TRBD1. Germline CDR1 SNHLY, CDR2 FYNNEI. This CDR3 is 16 amino acids long. Trimming at V came to 6 bases and at J to 6 bases, leaving 14 bases not matched to a gene. The part of the CDR3 DNA that was read is TGTGCCAGCAGCGATCAAGGGGACAGCGGAGGTCAGCCC. This sequence encodes CASSDQGDSGGQP. The whole CDR3 region reads CASSDQGDSGGQPQHF.

This clone has at least ten counts. The read falls 3 residues short of the CDR3 end, and the missing part is taken from the germline J gene. V gene TRBV19 combines with J gene TRBJ1-5, with 10 bases matching TRBD1. The CDR3 sequence is 16 residues long. CDR1 LNHDA and CDR2 SQIVND come from the germline V gene (reference sequence). Unmatched junction bases numbered 12, after V lost 4 bases and J lost 9 bases. CDR3 sequence reads: CASSSMVGQGWRPQHF. The sequenced CDR3 bases are TGTGCCAGTAGTAGCATGGTGGGACAGGGGTGGAGGCCC.

The sequenced CDR3 bases are TGTGCCAGTAGTATGACAGTGAACACTGAA. It specifies CASSMTVNTE. The entire CDR3 protein reads CASSMTVNTEAFF. The rearrangement links TRBV19 to TRBJ1-1; D is possibly TRBD1 (5 bases). The read is 3 residues too short to cover the CDR3 end, so that end is filled in from the germline J gene. The length of the CDR3 is 13 residues. Germline assignment: CDR1 LNHDA and CDR2 SQIVND (reference sequence). V lost 3 bases, J lost 0 bases, and 5 bases lay in between. The full variable domain, in which reference TRBV19 and TRBJ1-1 provide the parts outside the CDR3, is DGGITQSPKYLFRKEGQNVTLSCEQNLNHDAMYWYRQDPGQGLRLIYYSQIVNDFQKGDIAEGYSVSREKKESFPLTVTSAQKNPTAFYLCASSMTVNTEAFFGQGTRLTVV.

This clone is medium-sized in the sample. Read coverage stops 3 residues before the CDR3 terminus; the germline J gene supplies the remainder. The rearrangement links TRBV20-1 to TRBJ2-3; 12 bases match TRBD2. With 3 bases clipped from V and 2 bases from J, the junction kept 3 bases outside the gene matches. Germline CDR1 reads DFQATT; CDR2 reads SNEGSKA (reference sequence). CDR3 length: 15 residues. The CDR3: CSASGLAGNTDTQYF. Incomplete CDR3 DNA: TGCAGTGCTAGCGGACTAGCGGGGAACACAGATACG.

This clone was counted ten times or more. The read comes to an end 3 residues before the CDR3 does, leaving the germline J gene to fill in the end. V is TRBV7-9 and J is TRBJ2-1; 9 bases fit TRBD2. This CDR3 spans 15 amino acids. The trim removed 7 bases at V and 5 bases at J, leaving 9 bases unmatched. Germline-derived CDR1 and CDR2 are SEHNR and FQNEAQ (reference sequence). The DNA read from the CDR3 is TGTGCCAGCACCCCAGGGGGACTAGCCAACAATGAG. This encodes CASTPGGLANNE. The CDR3 reads in full as CASTPGGLANNEQFF. Full variable domain (remainder filled in from reference TRBV7-9 and TRBJ2-1): DTGVSQNPRHKITKRGQNVTFRCDPISEHNRLYWYRQTLGQGPEFLTYFQNEAQLEKSRLLSDRFSAERPKGSFSTLEIQRTEQGDSAMYLCASTPGGLANNEQFFGPGTRLTVL.

Notes on this clone: The read stops 3 residues short of the end of the CDR3; the missing end is completed from the germline J gene. This rearrangement joins TRBV20-1 to TRBJ1-2; 7 bases map to TRBD1. Germline V gene sequence: CDR1 DFQATT, CDR2 SNEGSKA (reference sequence). The CDR3 has 12 residues. The V segment lost 6 bases and the J segment 3 bases; nucleotides outside the gene matches: 4. CDR3 amino acids: CSAFGTDYGYTF. The part of the CDR3 DNA that was read is TGCAGTGCATTTGGGACAGACTATGGC.

This clone occurred many times. The CDR3 extends 3 residues past the end of the read, so its final part is completed from the germline J gene. The chain links TRBV2 to TRBJ1-4; tentatively, D is TRBD1 (5 bases). Trimming took 0 bases from V and 4 from J, leaving 18 bases between them. The CDR3 length is 18 residues. CDR1 SNHLY and CDR2 FYNNEI come from the germline V gene. The CDR3 sequence: CASSEAPSPRGDNEKLFF. CDR3 DNA, as far as it was read: TGTGCCAGCAGTGAAGCGCCAAGTCCCCGGGGGGATAATGAAAAA.

This clone came up a few times. The read gets to within 3 residues of the CDR3 end, and the germline J gene fills in the rest. J is TRBJ1-2 and V is TRBV20-1; no reliable D call. Trimming stripped 3 bases from V and 3 bases from J, with 8 bases between. The CDR3 runs to 12 residues. CDR1 and CDR2 from the germline V gene are DFQATT and SNEGSKA (reference sequence). The CDR3 sequence is CSASIQDYGYTF. The part of the CDR3 DNA that was read is TGCAGTGCTAGTATTCAGGACTATGGC.

The table lists this clone with many counts. The read ends 3 residues shy of where the CDR3 ends; the end is completed using the germline J gene. The chain recombines TRBV6-1 with TRBJ1-1; D may be TRBD1 (5 bases). Trimming took 0 bases from V and 0 from J, leaving 14 bases between them. The germline gives CDR1 MNHNS, CDR2 SASEGT. This CDR3 comprises 17 residues. CDR3 sequence: CASSEASWGTLNTEAFF. Partial CDR3 DNA: TGTGCCAGCAGTGAAGCCTCCTGGGGGACTTTGAACACTGAA.

Note on this clone: The CDR3 end falls 3 residues outside the read, so it is completed with the germline J gene. Within the sample, other DNA sequences also encode this same CDR3. V gene TRBV19 combines with J gene TRBJ1-5; TRBD1 matches at 9 bases. This CDR3 comprises 18 residues. V lost 3 bases and J lost 0; bases outside the gene matches: 9. Germline V CDR1 and CDR2: LNHDA, SQIVND (reference sequence). The sequenced CDR3 bases are TGTGCCAGTAGTATTGGCGGGACAGGGTCACATAGCAATCAGCCC. Amino acids: CASSIGGTGSHSNQP. In full, the CDR3 is CASSIGGTGSHSNQPQHF.

A few counts support this clone. From the germline J gene comes the end of the CDR3, since the read stops 3 residues before it. The chain has TRBV19 and TRBJ2-1, with 8 bases that match TRBD2. The CDR3 has 16 residues. J was trimmed by 0 bases and V by 5 bases; bases with no gene match: 6. Germline CDR1 reads LNHDA; CDR2 reads SQIVND (reference sequence). The CDR3 is CASSPRRGASYNEQFF. The CDR3 bases that were read are TGTGCCAGTAGTCCGAGGCGGGGGGCCTCCTACAATGAG.

At least ten counts were recorded for this clone. The CDR3 extends 3 residues past the end of the read, so its final part is completed from the germline J gene. The chain employs TRBV5-1 and TRBJ1-6, with unresolved D. The V end was cut by 1 base, the J end by 9 bases, with 11 bases between. The CDR3 has 14 amino acids. Germline V lookup: CDR1 SGHRS, CDR2 YFSETQ. The CDR3 sequence is CASSLTSKASPLHF. The sequenced CDR3 bases are TGCGCCAGCAGCTTGACCTCGAAGGCTTCACCC. Full variable domain (rest looked up from reference TRBV5-1 and TRBJ1-6): KAGVTQTPRYLIKTRGQQVTLSCSPISGHRSVSWYQQTPGQGLQFLFEYFSETQRNKGNFPGRFSGRQFSNSRSEMNVSTLELGDSALYLCASSLTSKASPLHFGNGTRLTVT.

As to this clone: The CDR3 extends 3 residues past the end of the read, so its final part is completed from the germline J gene. The V and J genes are TRBV30 and TRBJ1-1, with D unclear. There are 11 residues in the CDR3. CDR1 and CDR2 (germline): GTSNPN, SVGIG (reference sequence). The CDR3 sequence: CASFEPSGAFF. Incomplete CDR3 DNA: TGTGCCTCATTCGAGCCTTCAGGA.

As concerns this clone: The read falls 3 residues short of the CDR3 end, and the missing part is taken from the germline J gene. The V gene is TRBV6-2 or TRBV6-3, the J gene TRBJ2-1; a weak D match, TRBD1 (6 bases). CDR3 length: 15 residues. V was pared by 2 bases and J by 3 bases, with 11 bases between. Germline CDR1 is MNHEY and CDR2 is SVGEGT. The CDR3 protein is CASSYGGGGYNEQFF. The covered CDR3 bases are TGTGCCAGCAGTTACGGGGGCGGTGGCTACAATGAG.

This clone was counted ten times or more. The read stops 3 residues short of the end of the CDR3; the missing end is completed from the germline J gene. The rearrangement links TRBV5-1 to TRBJ1-2, with D unresolved. Germline V gene sequence: CDR1 SGHRS, CDR2 YFSETQ. The CDR3 extends over 13 amino acids. CDR3 amino acids: CASSVLGTSGYTF. The CDR3 bases that were read are TGCGCCAGCTCCGTTCTGGGCACCAGCGGC.

The table lists this clone with many counts. Read coverage stops 3 residues before the CDR3 terminus; the germline J gene supplies the remainder. The V call is TRBV7-8, the J call TRBJ1-2; D may be TRBD1 (6 bases). The CDR3 runs to 13 residues. V was clipped by 1 base and J by 5 bases, with 8 bases between them. Germline assignment: CDR1 SGHVS and CDR2 FQNEAQ. The covered CDR3 bases are TGTGCCAGCAGCTTAGGGCAGGGGTATGGC. It encodes CASSLGQGYG. The whole CDR3 sequence is CASSLGQGYGYTF. The variable domain in full, completed from reference TRBV7-8 and TRBJ1-2, reads GAGVSQSPRYKVAKRGQDVALRCDPISGHVSLFWYQQALGQGPEFLTYFQNEAQLDKSGLPSDRFFAERPEGSVSTLKIQRTQQEDSAVYLCASSLGQGYGYTFGSGTRLTVV.

In its sample, this clone was seen many times. The CDR3 goes on 3 residues after the read ends, and that part is filled in from the germline J gene. V gene TRBV20-1 combines with J gene TRBJ1-1; D remains unclear. This CDR3 contains 12 residues. V shed 0 bases and J shed 2 bases, with 4 bases lying between them. Germline V CDR1 and CDR2: DFQATT, SNEGSKA (reference sequence). The CDR3 here is CSARDPNTEAFF. The DNA read from the CDR3 is TGCAGTGCTAGAGATCCAAACACTGAA.

This clone was seen more than once but under ten times. Sequencing ends 3 residues short of the CDR3 end; the germline J gene provides the rest. The chain carries TRBV6-1 and TRBJ1-5; possible D gene TRBD1, 6 bases. The V gene lost 4 bases and the J gene lost 5 bases, with 15 bases spanning the gap. CDR1 MNHNS and CDR2 SASEGT come from the germline V gene. This CDR3 has 15 residues. The CDR3 here is CASSARGTWDQPQHF. The CDR3 DNA, read in part, is TGTGCCAGCAGTGCTAGGGGGACATGGGATCAGCCC.

This clone was seen more than once but under ten times. The CDR3 is cut off 3 residues early in the read; its end comes from the germline J gene. The chain uses TRBV30 and TRBJ2-5; possible D gene TRBD2, 5 bases. The CDR3 extends over 16 amino acids. Trimming pared 5 bases from V and 7 bases from J, leaving 26 bases between. Germline CDR1 reads GTSNPN; CDR2 reads SVGIG (reference sequence). The CDR3 here is CAWDRLSKSPVGTQYF. The DNA read from the CDR3 is TGTGCCTGGGATAGACTATCCAAGAGTCCAGTGGGGACC. Looking up the rest from reference TRBV30 and TRBJ2-5 gives the full variable domain: SQTIHQWPATLVQPVGSPLSLECTVEGTSNPNLYWYRQAAGRGLQLLFYSVGIGQISSEVPQNLSASRPQDRQFILSSKKLLLSDSGFYLCAWDRLSKSPVGTQYFGPGTRLLVL.

Many counts were recorded for this clone. The CDR3 goes on 3 residues after the read ends, and that part is filled in from the germline J gene. This sequence joins TRBV7-9 and TRBJ1-1, with D perhaps matching TRBD1 (5 bases). Germline CDR1 and CDR2: SEHNR and FQNEAQ (reference sequence). The CDR3 runs to 13 residues. The CDR3 here is CASSSTGGGGAFF. CDR3 DNA (partial): TGTGCCAGCAGCTCAACAGGTGGCGGGGGA. Based on the CDR3 plus reference TRBV7-9 and TRBJ1-1, the full variable domain is DTGVSQNPRHKITKRGQNVTFRCDPISEHNRLYWYRQTLGQGPEFLTYFQNEAQLEKSRLLSDRFSAERPKGSFSTLEIQRTEQGDSAMYLCASSSTGGGGAFFGQGTRLTVV.

This clone was recorded many times. The CDR3 extends 3 residues past the end of the read, so its final part is completed from the germline J gene. The chain joins TRBV19 to TRBJ2-3; D possibly corresponds to TRBD1 (6 bases). Trimming removed 6 bases at V and 0 bases at J, with 16 bases between. This CDR3 comprises 16 residues. Per the germline V gene, CDR1 is LNHDA and CDR2 is SQIVND (reference sequence). The CDR3 sequence: CASRPNQGRSTDTQYF. CDR3 DNA, as far as it was read: TGTGCCAGTAGACCCAATCAGGGGCGTAGCACAGATACG.

The sample holds a few counts of this clone. The read falls 3 residues short of the CDR3 end, and the missing part is taken from the germline J gene. The chain uses TRBV7-2 and TRBJ1-5; D unresolved. CDR3 length: 13 amino acids. V lost 1 base, J lost 7 bases, and 8 bases lay in between. Germline CDR1 reads SGHTA; CDR2 reads FQGNSA. The CDR3 spells CASSLGGTQPQHF. CDR3 DNA (partial): TGTGCCAGCAGCTTAGGCGGCACCCAGCCC.

This clone was counted ten times or more. The read ends 3 residues before the CDR3 terminus; that terminus is restored from the germline J gene. The gene calls are TRBV7-9 and TRBJ1-6, with D possibly matching TRBD1 (6 bases). CDR3 length equals 15 residues. V dropped 5 bases and J dropped 5 bases, with 13 bases sitting between them. Germline CDR1 is SEHNR and CDR2 is FQNEAQ (reference sequence). The sequenced CDR3 bases are TGTGCCAGCAGCGCGTACAGGGAGGATAATTCACCC. Protein sequence: CASSAYREDNSP. The complete CDR3 reads CASSAYREDNSPLHF.

This clone turned up a few times. The CDR3 is cut off 3 residues early in the read; its end comes from the germline J gene. This sequence joins TRBV7-9 and TRBJ2-7; 9 nucleotides agree with TRBD1. The junction had 4 bases not matched to a gene; V was cut back by 5 bases and J by 5 bases. The CDR3 runs to 13 residues. The V gene's germline CDR1 is SEHNR and CDR2 FQNEAQ (reference sequence). The CDR3 bases that were read are TGTGCCAGCAGCCCACAGGGGGCCCACGAG. Protein sequence: CASSPQGAHE. The full CDR3 protein is CASSPQGAHEQYF.